The 2 T cell receptor beta chains below all came from one sample that was sequenced in a study of control samples from healthy donors and cancer patients. TCRdb's copy holds only in-frame clones and misses some; the assay was immunoSEQ multiplex PCR. Of 130,000 to 150,000 clones listed, roughly 92% are singletons. The sequencing sample was made of blood. The receptors come from a man aged 25 to 45 in good health.

The V call is TRBV3-1 (or the pseudogene TRBV3-2), the J call TRBJ1-1; D is possibly TRBD1 (6 bases). The CDR3 extends over 18 amino acids. Germline CDR1 and CDR2: LGHDT and YNNKEL (reference sequence). Trimming stripped 1 base from V and 5 bases from J, with 23 bases between. As DNA, the CDR3 is TGTGCCAGCAGCCAAGCAATCCGGGGGCTCCTCTCAGGAACTGAAGCTTTCTTT. This sequence encodes CASSQAIRGLLSGTEAFF.

The chain combines TRBV7-3 with TRBJ1-1, with D tentatively TRBD1 (6 bases). The V end lost 5 bases, the J end lost 4 bases, and 11 bases lay between the germline ends. The CDR3 length is 13 residues. Germline V gene lookup returns CDR1 SGHTA and CDR2 FQGTGA. The CDR3 DNA reads as TGTGCCAGCAGCCCAGGGACATTCACTGAAGCTTTCTTT. It specifies CASSPGTFTEAFF.